Listed below are T cell receptor beta chains from one sample, sequenced in a study of somatic mutations in cytotoxic T cells in rheumatoid arthritis. The method was immunoSEQ multiplex PCR; TCRdb's version includes in-frame clones alone and lacks a portion of them. The sample carries 12,000 to 15,000 clones, roughly 82% recorded once. The sequenced sample consisted of CD8+ T cells sorted from blood. Receptors originate from an adult with rheumatoid arthritis. CDR3s include the opening cysteine and the closing phenylalanine or tryptophan. Each record gives: J gene, clone size, D gene, V gene, CDR3 protein, CDR3 DNA. A D gene is named only where the DNA matches it firmly. Size is stated for part of the rows, as once, few or many counts, or as a class when the clone is expanded.

>TRBJ2-7|NA|TRBD1|TRBV5-1
CASSVGTGEYEQYF
TGCGCCAGCAGCGTCGGGACAGGGGAGTACGAGCAGTACTTC
>TRBJ2-7|few|NA|TRBV13
CASSLEAGRPYEQYF
TGTGCCAGCAGCTTAGAGGCAGGGAGGCCCTACGAGCAGTACTTC
>TRBJ1-4|NA|NA|TRBV9
CASSPIEGSGNEKLFF
TGTGCCAGCAGTCCTATCGAGGGGAGCGGAAATGAAAAACTGTTTTTT
>TRBJ1-2|few|TRBD1|TRBV28
CASSPTGGAFGYTF
TGTGCCAGCAGCCCGACAGGGGGCGCGTTCGGCTACACCTTC
>TRBJ2-7|NA|TRBD2|TRBV5-5
CASSGPGLAGVSSYEQYF
TGTGCCAGCAGCGGTCCGGGACTAGCGGGAGTATCCTCCTACGAGCAGTACTTC
>TRBJ2-7|NA|TRBD2|TRBV7-9
CASGEGLEQYF
TGTGCCAGCGGGGAGGGGCTCGAGCAGTACTTC
>TRBJ1-1|NA|NA|TRBV28
CASSPGNGGTEAFF
TGTGCCAGCAGTCCCGGGAATGGGGGCACTGAAGCTTTCTTT
>TRBJ1-2|NA|NA|TRBV28
CASSPGTSNYGYTF
TGTGCCAGCAGTCCTGGGACATCTAACTATGGCTACACCTTC
>TRBJ2-5|once|NA|TRBV7-7
CASSESETQYF
TGTGCCAGCAGCGAGAGTGAGACCCAGTACTTC
>TRBJ1-1|few|NA|TRBV7-9
CASSLLNTEAFF
TGTGCCAGCAGCTTGCTGAACACTGAAGCTTTCTTT
>TRBJ2-7|NA|TRBD1|TRBV4-1
CASSQRDSITYEQYF
TGCGCCAGCAGCCAGAGGGACAGTATAACCTACGAGCAGTACTTC
>TRBJ1-1|medium-sized|NA|TRBV7-8
CASSLGGDTEAFF
TGTGCCAGCAGCCTCGGGGGGGACACTGAAGCTTTCTTT
>TRBJ1-1|NA|TRBD1|TRBV27
CASSLISTGAMNTEAFF
TGTGCCAGCAGTCTAATCTCGACAGGGGCGATGAACACTGAAGCTTTCTTT
>TRBJ1-2|NA|NA|TRBV21-1
CASSKLADRGQDYGYTF
TGTGCCAGCAGCAAACTGGCGGACAGGGGGCAGGACTATGGCTACACCTTC
>TRBJ1-3|NA|TRBD1|TRBV19
CASSPLRDRGNTIYF
TGTGCCAGTAGTCCACTCCGGGACAGGGGGAACACCATATATTTT
>TRBJ2-7|NA|NA|TRBV14
CASSHTSRSYEQYF
TGTGCCAGCAGCCATACTAGCAGGTCCTACGAGCAGTACTTC
>TRBJ1-4|NA|NA|TRBV7-6
CASSPRGRNEKLFF
TGTGCCAGCAGCCCTCGAGGCCGAAATGAAAAACTGTTTTTT
>TRBJ1-1|few|NA|TRBV2
CASLENTEAFF
TGTGCCAGCCTGGAGAACACTGAAGCTTTCTTT
>TRBJ1-1|NA|NA|TRBV19
CASSWTPRGTEAFF
TGTGCCAGTAGCTGGACACCCCGGGGCACTGAAGCTTTCTTT
>TRBJ2-4|NA|TRBD2|TRBV7-9
CASSPGGGMVNIQYF
TGTGCCAGCAGCCCCGGGGGGGGAATGGTTAACATTCAGTACTTC
>TRBJ2-5|NA|TRBD2|TRBV13
CASSRTSSRETQYF
TGTGCCAGCAGTCGGACTAGCAGCCGAGAGACCCAGTACTTC
>TRBJ2-2|NA|NA|TRBV27
CASSLGSLSGELFF
TGTGCCAGCAGTTTGGGTAGCTTGTCTGGGGAGCTGTTTTTT
>TRBJ2-7|NA|NA|TRBV7-9
CASSLSGDNEQYF
TGTGCCAGCAGCTTAAGTGGAGACAACGAGCAGTACTTC
>TRBJ2-3|NA|TRBD2|TRBV7-9
CAGFSGRATDTQYF
TGTGCCGGATTTAGCGGGAGGGCCACAGATACGCAGTATTTT
>TRBJ1-5|few|TRBD1|TRBV13
CASSLGGTADQPQHF
TGTGCCAGCAGCTTAGGAGGGACAGCAGATCAGCCCCAGCATTTT
>TRBJ1-2|NA|TRBD1|TRBV5-1
CASSLAGRGAYGYTF
TGCGCCAGCAGCTTGGCCGGCAGGGGGGCTTATGGCTACACCTTC